Following are 3 T cell receptor beta chains from one sample sequenced in a study of graft-versus-host responses after intestinal transplantation. This table comes from immunoSEQ multiplex PCR, and its TCRdb copy is limited to in-frame clones, with some not included. In the table there are some 55,000 clones, roughly 89% of which are singletons. Material: PBMCs, obtained roughly 95 weeks after intestinal transplant. All receptors come from a human patient who received an intestinal transplant, so some T cells may come from the graft donor.

CDR3 amino acids: CASSQDLSGLAGFEQYF. The CDR3 coding sequence is TGCGCCAGCAGCCAAGATCTGTCGGGACTAGCGGGGTTCGAGCAGTACTTC. This chain links TRBV4-1 with TRBJ2-7; TRBD2 agrees at 13 bases. J was trimmed by 6 bases and V by 0 bases; bases with no gene match: 8. This CDR3 has 17 amino acids. From germline, CDR1 is MGHRA and CDR2 YSYEKL.

This clone was observed a few times. CDR3 sequence: CASSPSQGAVLGYEQYF. The CDR3 nucleotides are TGCGCCAGCAGTCCTAGCCAGGGGGCGGTGTTAGGCTACGAGCAGTACTTC. This chain links TRBV5-1 with TRBJ2-7, with 8 positions matching TRBD1. The CDR3 spans 17 residues. V was clipped by 5 bases and J by 3 bases; unmatched bases: 16. Germline CDR1 is SGHRS and CDR2 is YFSETQ.

This chain connects TRBV7-1 to TRBJ1-2; D might be TRBD1 (5 bases). TRBV7-1 is an ORF, with its function uncertain. The CDR3 loop spans 12 amino acids. The V end was cut by 5 bases, the J end by 4 bases, with 8 bases between. The CDR3 sequence: CASSKGPYGYTF. The DNA for the CDR3 is TGTGCCAGCAGCAAGGGGCCCTATGGCTACACCTTC.